One T cell receptor beta chain is described in this entry. There is no known antigen for this receptor. Per-base qualities were not stored, and no clone one base away is much larger. The entry originates in a study of T-cell reconstitution after alpha-beta-depleted transplantation in children (dated by TCRdb to 2015 to 2016). Regarding the research as a whole: The study quantitatively tracked T-cell immune reconstitution after TCRalphabeta/CD19-depleted allogeneic hematopoietic cell transplantation in children using TCR repertoire profiling.

The library was generated by PCR. Sequencing used an Illumina HiSeq 2500. Molecular barcoding was employed in the preparation of TCR libraries, with unique molecular identifiers being used to normalize TCRbeta repertoire quantification. The public sequencing data were trimmed at Q25 with fastp and processed into clonotypes with MiXCR by TCRdb, which kept only in-frame beta chains. Rows merge per CDR3 protein into single entries with the most common DNA and genes. For this sample the table gives roughly 350,000 distinct CDR3 sequences, of which 9% to 12% were detected only once. The ten largest clones take up around 2.4% of the sample. Including the terminal cysteine and phenylalanine, the CDR3 comprises 18 residues. Here the CDR3 DNA is all that survives: 54 bases in frame from base 1. The germline V gene (reference sequence) provides CDR1 SGHKS and CDR2 YYEKEE. V is clipped by 0 bases and J by 0 bases, and the sequence between their germline boundaries is 16 bases long.

This receptor was identified in a human donor who donated a stem cell graft to a child with acute lymphoblastic leukemia. Source: PBMCs from the stem cell graft donor, taken from the stem cell graft. The V gene is TRBV5-5 and the J gene is TRBJ1-5; the D gene assignment is ambiguous. The nucleotide sequence is given as TGTGCCAGCAGCTTGGCCCTAGCCCCAACTTATAGCAATCAGCCCCAGCATTTT. It specifies CASSLALAPTYSNQPQHF.